This T cell receptor beta chain was identified in a study of shared T cell receptors in the human thymus. The germline CDR1 and CDR2 sequences are SGHNT and YYREEE (reference sequence). With 6 bases clipped from V and 4 bases from J, the junction kept 6 bases outside the gene matches. The CDR3 extends over 14 amino acids. Here immunoSEQ multiplex PCR was the method, and the copy in TCRdb shows in-frame clones only, minus some. The table includes some 700,000 clones, approximately 85% detected once. This sample was shared with a second study, whose subject was human thymus T cells.

This chain links TRBV5-4 with TRBJ1-2; TRBD1 matches at 10 bases. The sequenced sample was thymocytes. This receptor was obtained from a girl under three years old with a congenital heart defect. In nucleotides, the CDR3 is TGTGCCAGCACCTCGGACAGGGGGATCTATGGCTACACCTTC. This sequence encodes CASTSDRGIYGYTF.